The 13 T cell receptor beta chains presented below share a single source sample, sequenced in a study of CD8 T cells in Susac syndrome. RNA in amounts of roughly 0.45 to 1 ug was reverse transcribed with random hexamers. TCRdb passed the immunoSEQ multiplex PCR reads through MiXCR, listing each CDR3 protein once. The repertoire has under 200,000 distinct CDR3 sequences, 90% to 95% of them found once; the top ten carry 0.13% to 0.15%. Source material: CD4+ T cells from PBMCs. These receptors all stem from a human donor in good health.

The chain is built from TRBV30 and TRBJ2-2; D call uncertain. This CDR3 contains 13 residues. CDR1 is GTSNPN, CDR2 SVGIG, per germline (reference sequence). Deletions cut 0 bases from V and 6 bases from J, with 8 bases between. This chain's CDR3 is CAWSVTASGELFF. The CDR3 DNA reads as TGTGCCTGGAGTGTAACAGCATCCGGGGAGCTGTTTTTT.

V is TRBV20-1 and J is TRBJ2-7; 10 bases are a match to TRBD1. J gave up 5 bases and V 3 bases, and 1 base lay outside the gene matches. The CDR3 runs to 12 residues. In germline, CDR1 is DFQATT, CDR2 SNEGSKA (reference sequence). CDR3 DNA sequence: TGCAGTGCTAGGGACAGGGGGGACGAGCAGTACTTC. The encoded protein is CSARDRGDEQYF.

V gene TRBV20-1 combines with J gene TRBJ1-1; D not resolved. The V gene lost 0 bases and the J gene lost 2 bases, with 16 bases spanning the gap. Germline CDR1 and CDR2: DFQATT and SNEGSKA (reference sequence). The CDR3 is 16 residues long. CDR3 sequence: CSARDPSGYRNTEAFF. The CDR3 region has the DNA TGCAGTGCTAGAGACCCTTCGGGGTACAGAAACACTGAAGCTTTCTTT.

This chain joins TRBV20-1 and TRBJ1-5, with a possible D match to TRBD1 (5 bases). Germline assignment: CDR1 DFQATT and CDR2 SNEGSKA (reference sequence). The CDR3 sequence is 15 residues long. Deletions cut 0 bases from V and 7 bases from J, with 16 bases between. The CDR3 coding sequence is TGCAGTGCTAGAGACGTGAGAGGGGAGTACCAGCCCCAGCATTTT. This translates into CSARDVRGEYQPQHF.

The V and J genes are TRBV12-3 or TRBV12-4 and TRBJ2-2; 9 nucleotides agree with TRBD2. The ends lost 5 bases at V and 3 bases at J; junction bases unmatched: 7. The CDR3 sequence is 16 residues long. The CDR3 bases are TGTGCCAGCAGTACCATCGGCGGGGGGGACACCGGGGAGCTGTTTTTT. Translating gives CASSTIGGGDTGELFF.

V is TRBV20-1 and J is TRBJ2-7; maybe TRBD1 (6 bases). The germline CDR1 and CDR2 sequences are DFQATT and SNEGSKA (reference sequence). This CDR3 region has 11 residues. The V end was cut by 6 bases, the J end by 6 bases, with 12 bases between. The CDR3 coding sequence is TGCAGTGCAGGGGGACCCTCCGAGCAGTACTTC. This sequence encodes CSAGGPSEQYF.

The chain recombines TRBV7-9 with TRBJ2-5; the match to TRBD2 covers 8 bases. The CDR3 sequence is 13 residues long. CDR1 and CDR2 (germline): SEHNR, FQNEAQ (reference sequence). Trimming cost V 4 bases and J 4 bases; bases outside gene matches: 2. DNA for the CDR3: TGTGCCAGCAGCTCGCGGGGGGTAGAGACCCAGTACTTC. Protein product: CASSSRGVETQYF.

The gene calls are TRBV24-1 and TRBJ2-6; D is possibly TRBD1 (5 bases). The V gene lost 1 base and the J gene lost 0 bases, with 15 bases spanning the gap. CDR3 length: 19 residues. In germline, CDR1 is KGHDR, CDR2 SFDVKD. The CDR3 is CATSDFRQYRVSGANVLTF. In DNA form, the CDR3 reads TGTGCCACCAGTGATTTCAGACAGTACCGCGTCTCTGGGGCCAACGTCCTGACTTTC.

The chain combines TRBV20-1 with TRBJ1-2; D is possibly TRBD1 (5 bases). The CDR3 has 13 amino acids. Trimming shortened V by 0 bases and J by 4 bases, and 9 bases separated the two germline ends. CDR1 and CDR2 from the germline V gene are DFQATT and SNEGSKA (reference sequence). Here the CDR3 reads CSARDRQTYGYTF. CDR3 nucleotide sequence: TGCAGTGCTAGAGACCGACAGACCTATGGCTACACCTTC.

This chain links TRBV20-1 with TRBJ2-7, with 7 bases identical to TRBD2. The V and J ends lost 0 bases and 2 bases, in that order; junction bases with no gene match: 4. Germline CDR1 is DFQATT and CDR2 is SNEGSKA (reference sequence). The CDR3 is made up of 14 amino acids. CDR3 sequence (DNA): TGCAGTGCTAGAGAAGCGGGAATGACCTACGAGCAGTACTTC. Translating it yields CSAREAGMTYEQYF.

The chain links TRBV7-6 to TRBJ2-6; D remains ambiguous. Trimming left V 4 bases short and J 0 bases short, with 10 bases between. Germline-derived CDR1 and CDR2 are SGHVS and FNYEAQ. This CDR3 region has 16 residues. This chain's CDR3 is CASSSRVDSGANVLTF. CDR3 bases: TGTGCCAGCAGCTCACGAGTCGACTCTGGGGCCAACGTCCTGACTTTC.

The chain joins TRBV4-3 to TRBJ1-6, with D perhaps matching TRBD1 (6 bases). Per the germline V gene, CDR1 is LGHNA and CDR2 is YSLEER. Trimming took 0 bases from V and 12 from J, leaving 15 bases between them. The CDR3 is 15 amino acids. The CDR3 coding sequence is TGCGCCAGCAGCCAAGATCCAGGGGCGCAAGGACCCCTCCACTTT. Protein sequence: CASSQDPGAQGPLHF.

J is TRBJ1-2 and V is TRBV20-1; tentative D call: TRBD1 (5 bases). The length of the CDR3 is 15 residues. The V and J ends lost 0 bases and 4 bases respectively, with 15 bases between them. Germline V gives CDR1 DFQATT, CDR2 SNEGSKA (reference sequence). The CDR3 spells CSARDLGRAFYGYTF. For the CDR3, the DNA is TGCAGTGCTAGAGATTTAGGCAGGGCGTTCTATGGCTACACCTTC.